This TCR beta chain was recovered during a study of long-term antiretroviral therapy in people with HIV. Study at large: Some samples came about a decade before the 2015 immediate-ART recommendation, and these were the earliest.

General study points: Upon ART, diversity increased but remained lower than transplant donor controls.

This clone appeared a single time. What it binds is unknown. Unmatched junction bases numbered 8, after V lost 8 bases and J lost 0 bases. The CDR3 covers 15 residues. Germline lookup yields CDR1 MNHEY and CDR2 SMNVEV (reference sequence). At survey level, the immunoSEQ assay was run in its v3.0 version. TCRdb's table, derived via immunoSEQ multiplex PCR, lists solely in-frame clones and lacks some. The sample lists about 20,000 clones, roughly 86% occurring once. Everyone in the study who had HIV was treated in the United States. Samples held 1-10 million cryopreserved PBMC, and DNA extraction followed.

This TCR was recovered from a man in his sixties with HIV. The sequenced sample was unsorted PBMCs, obtained 1.3 years after starting antiretroviral therapy. The rearrangement links TRBV27 to TRBJ2-3; 7 bases match TRBD2. CDR3 in DNA: TGTGCCAGCGCCCCGTTTAGCGGGAGCACAGATACGCAGTATTTT. This translates into CASAPFSGSTDTQYF.